This record looks at one T cell receptor beta chain sequence and its context. The antigen is not known. The sample originates from a study of glioma-infiltrating T cells after dendritic cell vaccination. The assay was immunoSEQ multiplex PCR, and TCRdb's table has in-frame clones only and misses some. The repertoire includes tens of thousands of clones, roughly 77% of them detected once, and over 2% sits in the top ten. The time point here: after dendritic cell vaccination, including at tumor progression/relapse. Findings and limits, study-wide: Longer survival after dendritic cell vaccination followed higher pretreatment TIL content.

This CDR3 has 14 residues. Germline V gives CDR1 SGHRS, CDR2 YFSETQ. V shed 4 bases and J 6 bases; nucleotides not matched to a gene: 7. The rearrangement links TRBV5-1 to TRBJ2-4; TRBD1 agrees at 7 bases. This sequence was found in a human donor with glioblastoma. The specimen comprised blood, sampled after dendritic cell vaccination. The CDR3 DNA sequence: TGCGCCAGCAGCACCCCAGACAGGGTAAACATTCAGTACTTC. This encodes CASSTPDRVNIQYF.